These T cell receptor beta chains were read from a single sample in a study of T cell responses to AZD1222 COVID-19 vaccine. Some clones are missing from TCRdb's copy, which holds only in-frame ones; the method was immunoSEQ multiplex PCR. The profile shows about 120,000 clones, 80% to 90% of them singletons. This specimen consisted of peripheral blood, obtained on day 0 of AZD1222 vaccination. The receptor source for this set is an adult in good health. The CDR3 runs from the conserved cysteine through the conserved F or W. D genes are given only for firm matches. Size is stated for part of the rows, as once, few or many counts, or as a class when the clone is expanded.

J | V | D | size | CDR3 | DNA
TRBJ2-1 | TRBV11-1 | . | . | CASRRDRYNEQFF | TGTGCCAGCAGGCGGGACAGATACAATGAGCAGTTCTTC
TRBJ1-2 | TRBV6-1 | . | . | CASSEGGSPVGYTF | TGTGCCAGCAGTGAAGGTGGGTCGCCGGTGGGCTACACCTTC
TRBJ2-5 | TRBV7-2 | TRBD1 | . | CASSSDRGVRGETQYF | TGTGCCAGCAGCTCGGACAGGGGGGTGCGGGGAGAGACCCAGTACTTC
TRBJ2-2 | TRBV5-1 | . | . | CASSLTTGIGGGELFF | TGCGCCAGCAGCTTGACTACAGGGATCGGAGGCGGGGAGCTGTTTTTT
TRBJ1-1 | TRBV7-2 | . | . | CASSYIQGYTEAFF | TGTGCCAGCAGCTATATACAGGGATACACTGAAGCTTTCTTT
TRBJ1-2 | TRBV29-1 | . | . | CSVEDYDRFYGYTF | TGCAGCGTTGAAGACTATGACAGATTCTATGGCTACACCTTC
TRBJ2-5 | TRBV24-1 | TRBD2 | . | CATSDPGGSGSTETQYF | TGTGCCACCAGTGATCCAGGTGGGAGCGGGAGTACAGAGACCCAGTACTTC
TRBJ2-7 | TRBV7-8 | TRBD2 | . | CASSPRGTSYLEQYF | TGTGCCAGCAGCCCTAGAGGGACTAGCTATTTAGAGCAGTACTTC
TRBJ2-7 | TRBV28 | TRBD2 | . | CASSPVTSATYEQYF | TGTGCCAGCAGTCCGGTGACTAGCGCGACCTACGAGCAGTACTTC
TRBJ2-7 | TRBV7-2 | . | . | CASSSFGEQYF | TGTGCCAGCAGCTCCTTTGGGGAGCAGTACTTC
TRBJ1-6 | TRBV5-1 | . | . | CASSLVGQHNSPLHF | TGCGCCAGCAGCTTGGTTGGGCAGCATAATTCACCCCTCCACTTT
TRBJ2-2 | TRBV7-9 | . | . | CASSLDGELFF | TGTGCCAGCAGCTTAGACGGGGAGCTGTTTTTT
TRBJ2-1 | TRBV24-1 | TRBD2 | . | CATSDPTPGRLADNNEQFF | TGTGCCACCAGTGATCCAACCCCCGGCAGACTAGCGGATAACAATGAGCAGTTCTTC
TRBJ2-1 | TRBV14 | TRBD2 | . | CASSQPGLAGDEDEQFF | TGTGCCAGCAGCCAACCAGGACTAGCGGGAGATGAAGATGAGCAGTTCTTC
TRBJ2-1 | TRBV7-3 | TRBD2 | . | CASSPQKASGRLGYNEQFF | TGTGCCAGCAGCCCCCAAAAGGCTAGCGGGAGGTTGGGGTACAATGAGCAGTTCTTC
TRBJ2-5 | TRBV18 | . | . | CASSPRGDQETQYF | TGTGCCAGCTCACCGAGGGGGGACCAAGAGACCCAGTACTTC
TRBJ1-5 | TRBV18 | . | . | CASSYQGNQPQHF | TGTGCCAGCTCATATCAAGGGAATCAGCCCCAGCATTTT
TRBJ2-1 | TRBV3-1/TRBV3-2 | . | . | CASSQDIRTGRVYNEQFF | TGTGCCAGCAGCCAAGATATTAGGACGGGACGGGTTTACAATGAGCAGTTCTTC
TRBJ2-2 | TRBV7-2 | . | . | CASSLYRGAGELFF | TGTGCCAGCAGCTTATACCGCGGGGCCGGGGAGCTGTTTTTT
TRBJ1-2 | TRBV19 | . | . | CASSIDPTNYGYTF | TGTGCCAGTAGTATAGATCCGACCAACTATGGCTACACCTTC
TRBJ2-7 | TRBV6-5 | TRBD1 | . | CASSTGTGSREQYF | TGTGCCAGCAGTACCGGGACAGGGTCGAGGGAGCAGTACTTC
TRBJ1-2 | TRBV28 | . | . | CASRILDRPNYGYTF | TGTGCCAGCAGAATCCTCGACAGACCTAACTATGGCTACACCTTC
TRBJ1-1 | TRBV9 | TRBD1 | . | CASSVVQGAYTEAFF | TGTGCCAGCAGCGTAGTCCAGGGGGCTTATACTGAAGCTTTCTTT
TRBJ1-6 | TRBV7-8 | . | . | CASSSNLGSYNSPLHF | TGTGCCAGCAGCTCAAATCTTGGGTCCTATAATTCACCCCTCCACTTT
TRBJ1-5 | TRBV28 | . | few | CASSPPPRVRSNQPQHF | TGTGCCAGCAGTCCTCCCCCTAGGGTACGGAGCAATCAGCCCCAGCATTTT
TRBJ2-5 | TRBV18 | TRBD1 | . | CASSPLRGQGRTTQYF | TGTGCCAGCTCACCACTAAGGGGACAGGGGAGGACGACCCAGTACTTC
TRBJ1-1 | TRBV6-5 | . | . | CASTRGWGTEAFF | TGTGCCAGCACCAGGGGATGGGGCACTGAAGCTTTCTTT
TRBJ1-1 | TRBV28 | . | . | CASSLTRAEAFF | TGTGCCAGCTCTCTGACGAGGGCTGAAGCTTTCTTT
TRBJ2-7 | TRBV2 | . | . | CASSEVSPYEQYF | TGTGCCAGCAGTGAAGTCAGCCCCTACGAGCAGTACTTC
TRBJ1-1 | TRBV9 | . | . | CASSVAGGDTEAFF | TGTGCCAGCAGCGTCGCGGGAGGGGACACTGAAGCTTTCTTT
TRBJ1-5 | TRBV19 | . | many | CASSRRHENSNQPQHF | TGTGCCAGTAGTCGGCGGCACGAAAATAGCAATCAGCCCCAGCATTTT
TRBJ1-2 | TRBV25-1 | TRBD1 | . | CASKTGDNYGYTF | TGTGCCAGCAAGACAGGGGATAACTATGGCTACACCTTC
TRBJ1-2 | TRBV21-1 | . | . | CASSNNYGYTF | TGTGCCAGCAGCAATAACTATGGCTACACCTTC
TRBJ1-6 | TRBV28 | . | . | CASSLLEGGSPLHF | TGTGCCAGCAGTTTATTGGAGGGGGGTTCACCCCTCCACTTT
TRBJ2-4 | TRBV28 | . | . | CASSLLGTAKNIQYF | TGTGCCAGCAGTTTATTAGGGACAGCCAAAAACATTCAGTACTTC
TRBJ1-1 | TRBV3-1/TRBV3-2 | . | . | CASSQPGTGNLF | TGTGCCAGCAGCCAGCCCGGGACTGGAAATCTCTTT
TRBJ1-4 | TRBV7-2 | TRBD1 | . | CASSLVRGEKLFF | TGTGCCAGCAGCTTAGTCAGGGGGGAAAAACTGTTTTTT
TRBJ1-6 | TRBV7-3 | . | . | CASSLMGPNSPLHF | TGTGCCAGCAGCTTAATGGGGCCGAATTCACCCCTCCACTTT
TRBJ1-4 | TRBV29-1 | . | . | CSVGVGPTNEKLFF | TGCAGCGTTGGCGTGGGCCCAACTAATGAAAAACTGTTTTTT
TRBJ2-5 | TRBV5-4 | . | . | CASSLLQGGYQETQYF | TGTGCCAGCAGCTTGTTGCAGGGGGGGTACCAAGAGACCCAGTACTTC
TRBJ2-7 | TRBV3-1/TRBV3-2 | TRBD2 | . | CASSQSLAGAGEQYF | TGTGCCAGCAGCCAATCACTAGCGGGAGCTGGGGAGCAGTACTTC
TRBJ1-2 | TRBV10-3 | TRBD1 | . | CAISEPRTGGGGYTF | TGTGCCATCAGTGAGCCGAGGACAGGGGGAGGAGGCTACACCTTC
TRBJ2-7 | TRBV10-3 | . | once | CAISESGALYEQYF | TGTGCCATCAGTGAGTCTGGGGCTCTCTACGAGCAGTACTTC
TRBJ1-1 | TRBV2 | . | once | CASQDAKGNTEAFF | TGTGCCAGCCAGGACGCGAAGGGGAACACTGAAGCTTTCTTT
TRBJ1-1 | TRBV7-3 | . | . | CASSPVGGKYTEAFF | TGTGCCAGCAGCCCCGTAGGGGGGAAGTACACTGAAGCTTTCTTT
TRBJ2-4 | TRBV3-1/TRBV3-2 | TRBD1 | . | CASSFRDRAYF | TGTGCCAGCAGCTTCAGGGACAGGGCCTACTTC
TRBJ1-2 | TRBV4-3 | . | . | CASSQAGFYGYTF | TGCGCCAGCAGCCAAGCTGGGTTTTATGGCTACACCTTC